The sequence of this TCR beta chain was determined in a study of immune evolution from preneoplasia to lung adenocarcinoma. General study points: Normal lung had the highest top T cell clone frequencies. Normal lung had highest clonality; later lesions appeared denser, more diverse.

On this clone: Its antigen is not known.

Here immunoSEQ multiplex PCR was the method, and the copy in TCRdb shows in-frame clones only, minus some. The sample shows approximately 6,100 clones, roughly four fifths of them seen only once. Patient tissue came from resections in Japan or China, 2014–2017. CDR1 and CDR2 (germline): SEHNR, FQNEAQ (reference sequence). CDR3 length: 16 amino acids. The V segment lost 4 bases and the J segment 3 bases; nucleotides outside the gene matches: 8. The gene calls are TRBV7-9 and TRBJ2-7, with 11 positions matching TRBD2. The material sequenced was FFPE adjacent normal lung tissue. The clonotype comes from a person in their 70s with lung adenocarcinoma. The CDR3: CASSSTSGNGYYEQYF. CDR3 nucleotide sequence: TGTGCCAGCAGCTCGACTAGCGGGAATGGATACTACGAGCAGTACTTC.